This is a list of T cell receptor beta chains from one sample in a study of identical twins. TCRdb re-analysed the 5' RACE reads in MiXCR, keeping a single row per CDR3 protein. Among approximately 220,000 distinct CDR3 sequences, 7.5% were seen once, and the ten largest hold roughly 2%. This same sample was also taken into another study, of yellow fever vaccine responses in identical twins.

Sample: memory (CD45RO+) T cells sorted from blood. All receptors derive from a woman between 18 and 29 years old in good health. CDR3s include the opening cysteine and the closing phenylalanine or tryptophan. A D gene is named only where the DNA matches it firmly. Clone size is shown for a subset of rows, as once, few, many or a class of expanded clone.

TRBJ2-5 | NA | TRBV10-3 | many | TGTGCCATCAGTGAGTCCCTTGTAGACGAGACCCAGTACTTC | CAISESLVDETQYF
TRBJ2-5 | NA | TRBV20-1 | few | TGCAGTGCTAGTAGGCTAGCTGAGACCCAGTACTTC | CSASRLAETQYF
TRBJ2-1 | NA | TRBV7-3 | NA | TGTGCCAGCAGCCCTGAGGGTGGTGTGGGCTCCTACAATGAGCAGTTCTTC | CASSPEGGVGSYNEQFF
TRBJ2-5 | NA | TRBV7-2 | NA | TGTGCCAGCAGCCTAGGCATAGGGGCGGGGCGAGAGACCCAGTACTTC | CASSLGIGAGRETQYF
TRBJ2-5 | NA | TRBV7-2 | NA | TGTGCCAGCAGCCCCGGCCTTTCGGGGGAGACCCAGTACTTC | CASSPGLSGETQYF
TRBJ2-4 | NA | TRBV2 | many | TGTGCCAGCAGTGACAGGGTAAACATTCAGTACTTC | CASSDRVNIQYF
TRBJ1-1 | NA | TRBV5-1 | many | TGCGCCAGCAGCTTGGGGATGGGCCTGAACACTGAAGCTTTCTTT | CASSLGMGLNTEAFF
TRBJ2-4 | NA | TRBV5-1 | many | TGCGCCAGCAGCTCGCCCCAAAACATTCAGTACTTC | CASSSPQNIQYF
TRBJ2-3 | NA | TRBV6-1 | many | TGTGCCAGCAGTGATGGACTTGACACAGATACGCAGTATTTT | CASSDGLDTDTQYF
TRBJ1-5 | NA | TRBV21-1 | NA | TGTGCCAGCAGCAAAACCCCACTGACCCCGGGGAATCAGCCCCAGCATTTT | CASSKTPLTPGNQPQHF
TRBJ1-1 | NA | TRBV5-1 | few | TGCGCCAGCTTCGTTGACGCAGGGCTGAACACTGAAGCTTTCTTT | CASFVDAGLNTEAFF
TRBJ2-3 | NA | TRBV11-1 | few | TGTGCCAGCAGCCACCAGCGGGTGACGGGAGATACGCAGTATTTT | CASSHQRVTGDTQYF
TRBJ2-3 | TRBD2 | TRBV12-3/TRBV12-4 | NA | TGTGCCAGCAGTTTACCCCGACTAGCGGGGGGGCCTGGGACAGATACGCAGTATTTT | CASSLPRLAGGPGTDTQYF
TRBJ1-1 | TRBD1 | TRBV18 | NA | TGTGCCAGCTCACCAGACCAGGGGGCCTCTGAAGCTTTCTTT | CASSPDQGASEAFF
TRBJ2-7 | NA | TRBV7-2 | few | TGTGCCAGCAGCTTAATCGGTGGCAGCCGAACCTACGAGCAGTACTTC | CASSLIGGSRTYEQYF
TRBJ2-3 | NA | TRBV4-2 | few | TGTGCCAGCAGCCAAGAATACGGGAATACGCAGTATTTT | CASSQEYGNTQYF
TRBJ1-1 | TRBD1 | TRBV5-8 | few | TGTGCCAGCAGCCTCGGGACAGCAAGACTTATGAACACTGAAGCTTTCTTT | CASSLGTARLMNTEAFF
TRBJ2-7 | NA | TRBV13 | NA | TGTGCCAGCAGCTTCGGTCCAGGTGAATCCTACGAGCAGTACTTC | CASSFGPGESYEQYF
TRBJ2-3 | NA | TRBV20-1 | many | TGCAGTGCTAGACTCCCGGGCGCAGATACGCAGTATTTT | CSARLPGADTQYF
TRBJ2-5 | NA | TRBV29-1 | few | TGCAGCGCTGGCCTGTTGGGGGGAGAGACCCAGTACTTC | CSAGLLGGETQYF
TRBJ2-1 | NA | TRBV29-1 | many | TGCAGCGGGGGGCACAATGAGCAGTTCTTC | CSGGHNEQFF
TRBJ1-2 | NA | TRBV20-1 | NA | TGCAGTGCTAGAGATCCTGCGAGTAACTATGGCTACACCTTC | CSARDPASNYGYTF
TRBJ2-7 | NA | TRBV4-3 | NA | TGCGCCAGCAGCCAAGGTGGAACAGGGAAAGCTTACGAGCAGTACTTC | CASSQGGTGKAYEQYF
TRBJ1-5 | NA | TRBV6-2/TRBV6-3 | few | TGTGCCAGCAGTTACGTTATTTACCAGCCCCAGCATTTT | CASSYVIYQPQHF
TRBJ1-4 | NA | TRBV7-2 | many | TGTGCCAGCAGCTTACTCAGGAATGAAAAACTGTTTTTT | CASSLLRNEKLFF
TRBJ2-4 | NA | TRBV2 | NA | TGTGCCAGCAGTGAAAGTGGTGCCAGGGAGCCCAAAAACATTCAGTACTTC | CASSESGAREPKNIQYF
TRBJ2-7 | NA | TRBV3-1 | many | TGTGCCAGCAGCCCCTATGTTAACCCCTCCTACGAGCAGTACTTC | CASSPYVNPSYEQYF
TRBJ2-5 | NA | TRBV28 | NA | TGTGCCAGCGCACCAGGGGTTCTGGAGACCCAGTACTTC | CASAPGVLETQYF